These 30 T cell receptor beta chains originate from one sample sequenced in a study of blood T cell repertoires in COVID-19. The repertoire was sequenced with immunoSEQ multiplex PCR; TCRdb's copy has only in-frame clones and lacks some. The repertoire has roughly 170,000 clones, roughly 80% of them found once; the top ten carry roughly 7.1%. Sample: peripheral blood. The origin of the receptors is a human donor in a cohort sampled during active COVID-19.

The table lists this clone with a few counts. The chain has TRBV6-6 and TRBJ1-1; 8 bases line up with TRBD1. Germline CDR1 is MNHNY and CDR2 is SVGAGI (reference sequence). The CDR3 spans 12 residues. The junction had 0 bases not matched to a gene; V was cut back by 5 bases and J by 4 bases. The CDR3, as DNA: TGTGCCAGCAGTACAGGGGGCACTGAAGCTTTCTTT. It encodes CASSTGGTEAFF.

This clone was found many times. The V gene is TRBV5-6, the J gene TRBJ1-1; 7 bases are a match to TRBD1. The CDR3 is made up of 13 amino acids. The V and J ends lost 6 bases and 0 bases, in that order; junction bases with no gene match: 2. Germline V gene sequence: CDR1 SGHDT, CDR2 YYEEEE. This CDR3 reads CASMTGLNTEAFF. For the CDR3, the DNA is TGTGCCAGCATGACAGGGCTGAACACTGAAGCTTTCTTT.

The chain combines TRBV5-4 with TRBJ1-1; perhaps TRBD1 as D (5 bases). CDR1 is SGHNT and CDR2 is YYREEE in the germline V gene (reference sequence). CDR3 length: 13 amino acids. V gave up 4 bases and J gave up 5 bases, with 12 bases separating them. As DNA, the CDR3 is TGTGCCAGCAGCCCCGTGGGGCGAACTGAAGCTTTCTTT. Protein: CASSPVGRTEAFF.

This rearrangement joins TRBV13 to TRBJ1-2; D is uncertain. This CDR3 region has 12 residues. The V gene's germline CDR1 is PRHDT and CDR2 FYEKMQ (reference sequence). The V end lost 0 bases, the J end lost 5 bases, and 4 bases lay between the germline ends. The CDR3 spells CASSLGRYGYTF. CDR3 DNA: TGTGCCAGCAGCTTAGGACGGTATGGCTACACCTTC. Complete variable domain (other parts from reference TRBV13 and TRBJ1-2): AAGVIQSPRHLIKEKRETATLKCYPIPRHDTVYWYQQGPGQDPQFLISFYEKMQSDKGSIPDRFSAQQFSDYHSELNMSSLELGDSALYFCASSLGRYGYTFGSGTRLTVV.

This chain uses TRBV19 with TRBJ1-1; D is possibly TRBD1 (6 bases). Trimming stripped 8 bases from V and 0 bases from J, with 16 bases between. The CDR3 is 15 residues long. Germline lookup yields CDR1 LNHDA and CDR2 SQIVND (reference sequence). The CDR3 DNA reads TGTGCCAGTGTAAACAGGGTAGGCATGAACACTGAAGCTTTCTTT. This translates into CASVNRVGMNTEAFF.

The rearrangement links TRBV3-1 (or the pseudogene TRBV3-2) to TRBJ2-7; D possibly corresponds to TRBD1 (6 bases). Germline CDR1 is LGHDT and CDR2 is YNNKEL (reference sequence). The CDR3 has 14 residues. V lost 0 bases and J 6 bases, leaving 12 bases between the germline ends. This CDR3 reads CASSQELQGSEQYF. CDR3 DNA sequence: TGTGCCAGCAGCCAAGAGCTGCAGGGGAGCGAGCAGTACTTC.

The gene calls are TRBV5-1 and TRBJ1-2; 8 bases are shared with TRBD1. CDR1 is SGHRS and CDR2 is YFSETQ in the germline V gene. The CDR3 sequence is 14 residues long. V was pared by 4 bases and J by 8 bases, with 10 bases of the junction left unmatched. The CDR3 DNA reads TGCGCCAGCAGCGATCCACAGGGGGATAGCGGCTACACCTTC. Its translation is CASSDPQGDSGYTF. The variable domain in full, completed from reference TRBV5-1 and TRBJ1-2, reads KAGVTQTPRYLIKTRGQQVTLSCSPISGHRSVSWYQQTPGQGLQFLFEYFSETQRNKGNFPGRFSGRQFSNSRSEMNVSTLELGDSALYLCASSDPQGDSGYTFGSGTRLTVV.

The chain uses TRBV6-5 and TRBJ2-5, with 9 bases that match TRBD1. The CDR3 runs to 15 residues. V trimming: 6 bases; J trimming: 7 bases; junction bases outside the gene matches: 12. Germline loops: CDR1 MNHEY, CDR2 SVGAGI. This CDR3 is CASRGTGRPGGTQYF. The CDR3 DNA reads as TGTGCCAGCAGGGGGACAGGGCGCCCGGGAGGGACCCAGTACTTC.

The J gene is TRBJ2-3, the V gene TRBV11-1; TRBD1 aligns across 7 bases. The junction had 8 bases not matched to a gene; V was cut back by 5 bases and J by 0 bases. This CDR3 spans 16 amino acids. Germline loops: CDR1 SGHAT, CDR2 FQDESV (reference sequence). The CDR3 region is CASSTSGTVSTDTQYF. The CDR3 DNA is TGTGCCAGCAGCACCTCCGGGACAGTGAGCACAGATACGCAGTATTTT. The full variable domain, in which reference TRBV11-1 and TRBJ2-3 provide the parts outside the CDR3, is EAEVAQSPRYKITEKSQAVAFWCDPISGHATLYWYRQILGQGPELLVQFQDESVVDDSQLPKDRFSAERLKGVDSTLKIQPAELGDSAMYLCASSTSGTVSTDTQYFGPGTRLTVL.

This clone has a handful of counts. This rearrangement joins TRBV5-1 to TRBJ1-1; D ambiguous. Trimming stripped 0 bases from V and 3 bases from J, with 9 bases between. Germline CDR1 and CDR2: SGHRS and YFSETQ. This CDR3 has 14 residues. The CDR3 region is CASSLANGYTEAFF. The CDR3 DNA reads as TGCGCCAGCAGCTTGGCTAACGGTTACACTGAAGCTTTCTTT.

The chain joins TRBV6-1 to TRBJ1-3; 8 bases fit TRBD1. J was trimmed by 2 bases and V by 4 bases; bases with no gene match: 7. The CDR3 is 16 residues long. From germline, CDR1 is MNHNS and CDR2 SASEGT. The CDR3 DNA reads as TGTGCCAGCAGTGGAATCCGGACAGGGCCTGGAAACACCATATATTTT. Amino acid sequence: CASSGIRTGPGNTIYF.

In DNA form, the CDR3 reads TGTGCCAGCAGCTTAGAAAGGACAATCAATGAGCAGTTCTTC. Its protein product is CASSLERTINEQFF. The chain has TRBV7-9 and TRBJ2-1; tentative D call: TRBD1 (5 bases). The CDR3 is 14 amino acids. V was pared by 1 base and J by 6 bases, with 10 bases between. Germline-derived CDR1 and CDR2 are SEHNR and FQNEAQ (reference sequence).

The chain couples TRBV5-6 to TRBJ1-2; TRBD1 agrees at 11 bases. Germline V gives CDR1 SGHDT, CDR2 YYEEEE. The ends lost 4 bases at V and 4 bases at J; junction bases unmatched: 12. The CDR3 spans 17 residues. The CDR3 nucleotides read TGTGCCAGCAGCCTCCGGGACAGGGGGTCTGAACGCTATGGCTACACCTTC. Protein: CASSLRDRGSERYGYTF.

V is TRBV30 and J is TRBJ1-5; maybe TRBD1 (5 bases). Germline V gene sequence: CDR1 GTSNPN, CDR2 SVGIG (reference sequence). The ends were cut back, 1 base at V and 8 bases at J, with 15 bases in the middle. The CDR3 contains 14 residues. The CDR3, as DNA: TGTGCCTGGAGTGGGGGGGACCTCAAGGAGCCCCAGCATTTT. It yields the protein CAWSGGDLKEPQHF.

Comment on this clone: The junction differs from germline at one of its ends, possibly a read error. Other DNA variants within this sample encode the same CDR3. The chain has TRBV5-1 and TRBJ1-5; D might be TRBD1 (5 bases). CDR1 and CDR2 (germline): SGHRS, YFSETQ. The CDR3 spans 17 residues. CDR3 loop: CASSLAGGSFSNQPQHF. CDR3 in DNA: TGCGCCAGCAGTTTGGCCGGGGGAAGCTTTAGCAATCAGCCCCAGCATTTT.

The genes are TRBV5-4 and TRBJ1-1; no clear D gene. Trimming stripped 1 base from V and 4 bases from J, with 8 bases between. CDR1 is SGHNT, CDR2 YYREEE, per germline (reference sequence). The CDR3 consists of 13 residues. This CDR3 reads CASSLREATEAFF. CDR3 sequence (DNA): TGTGCCAGCAGCTTGAGGGAGGCCACTGAAGCTTTCTTT.

The chain joins TRBV18 to TRBJ1-2, with a weak D call TRBD1 (6 bases). Germline V gene sequence: CDR1 KGHSH, CDR2 LQKENI. This CDR3 comprises 14 residues. V lost 6 bases and J lost 4, with 15 bases in between. The CDR3 spells CASSRDTDSYGYTF. The CDR3, as DNA: TGTGCCAGCTCCCGGGACACCGACTCCTATGGCTACACCTTC.

The rearrangement joins TRBV5-6 to TRBJ2-3; maybe TRBD2 (6 bases). The germline gives CDR1 SGHDT, CDR2 YYEEEE. The CDR3 loop spans 17 amino acids. V shed 4 bases and J shed 2 bases, with 20 bases lying between them. CDR3 nucleotides: TGTGCCAGCAGCATGGGACTGCCGAATTCCCCCACAGATACGCAGTATTTT. Protein product: CASSMGLPNSPTDTQYF.

The chain is built from TRBV28 and TRBJ2-2; 16 nucleotides agree with TRBD2. J lost 2 bases, V lost 4 bases, and 7 bases had no gene match. Germline values: CDR1 MDHEN, CDR2 SYDVKM. The CDR3 length is 19 residues. In DNA, the CDR3 is TGTGCCAGCAGTTATCTAGGGACTAGCGGGGGGGGCAACACCGGGGAGCTGTTTTTT. Its translation: CASSYLGTSGGGNTGELFF.

The V and J genes are TRBV3-1 (or the pseudogene TRBV3-2) and TRBJ1-4; 8 bases are shared with TRBD1. This CDR3 is built from 17 residues. Trimming removed 4 bases from V and 0 bases from J; junction bases left unmatched: 7. The germline CDR1 and CDR2 sequences are LGHDT and YNNKEL (reference sequence). CDR3 in amino acids: CASSLRTGMATNEKLFF. The CDR3 DNA reads TGTGCCAGCAGCCTCCGGACAGGGATGGCAACTAATGAAAAACTGTTTTTT.

The chain has TRBV2 and TRBJ2-3, with 13 positions matching TRBD2. CDR3 length equals 16 residues. V lost 6 bases and J lost 5; bases outside the gene matches: 8. CDR1 and CDR2 from the germline V gene are SNHLY and FYNNEI. This chain's CDR3 is CASSATSGGALDTQYF. The DNA of the CDR3 is TGTGCCAGCAGCGCTACTAGCGGGGGGGCCCTAGATACGCAGTATTTT.

This clone was recorded only once. This rearrangement joins TRBV6-5 to TRBJ2-5; 11 nucleotides match TRBD1. CDR1 is MNHEY and CDR2 is SVGAGI in the germline V gene. The CDR3 covers 16 residues. V lost 0 bases, J lost 5 bases, and 5 bases stayed unmatched. In nucleotides, the CDR3 is TGTGCCAGCAGTTACTCCGGACAGGGGGCTCGGGAGACCCAGTACTTC. Amino acid sequence: CASSYSGQGARETQYF.

This clone came up a few times. As DNA, the CDR3 is TGCGCCAGCAGTCATAGATCTGAGTGGTCTTTAGGACAGGTACTGGATGGCTACACCTTC. Amino acids: CASSHRSEWSLGQVLDGYTF. The V and J genes are TRBV5-1 and TRBJ1-2; 7 bases are shared with TRBD1. The CDR3 has 20 amino acids. The trim removed 5 bases at V and 6 bases at J, leaving 28 bases unmatched. Per the germline V gene, CDR1 is SGHRS and CDR2 is YFSETQ.

This clone was seen a handful of times. This rearrangement joins TRBV20-1 to TRBJ2-3; 8 bases match TRBD2. After removal of 3 bases from V and 2 bases from J, the junction contained 13 bases not matched to a gene. The germline CDR1 and CDR2 sequences are DFQATT and SNEGSKA (reference sequence). The CDR3 is made up of 17 amino acids. The CDR3 sequence: CSASMRVAGPFTDTQYF. Here the CDR3 DNA reads TGCAGTGCTAGTATGAGGGTAGCGGGGCCTTTCACAGATACGCAGTATTTT.

V and J are TRBV9 and TRBJ1-4, with D possibly TRBD1 on 5 matching bases. There are 16 residues in the CDR3. With 3 bases removed from V and 6 bases from J, the gap between germline ends came to 18 bases. Per the germline V gene, CDR1 is SGDLS and CDR2 is YYNGEE. CDR3 amino acids: CASSANTGDGDEKLFF. The CDR3 bases are TGTGCCAGCAGCGCAAACACAGGTGATGGGGATGAAAAACTGTTTTTT. The full variable domain, its missing parts supplied by reference TRBV9 and TRBJ1-4, is DSGVTQTPKHLITATGQRVTLRCSPRSGDLSVYWYQQSLDQGLQFLIQYYNGEERAKGNILERFSAQQFPDLHSELNLSSLELGDSALYFCASSANTGDGDEKLFFGSGTQLSVL.

This sequence joins TRBV18 and TRBJ2-3; 9 bases align to TRBD2. Losses at the gene ends were 2 bases for V and 6 bases for J; bases not matched to a gene: 9. Germline V gene sequence: CDR1 KGHSH, CDR2 LQKENI. CDR3 length equals 16 residues. The CDR3 sequence: CASSPFVPSGEDTQYF. The CDR3 nucleotides read TGTGCCAGCTCACCATTCGTCCCTAGCGGGGAGGATACGCAGTATTTT. The full variable domain, in which reference TRBV18 and TRBJ2-3 provide the parts outside the CDR3, is NAGVMQNPRHLVRRRGQEARLRCSPMKGHSHVYWYRQLPEEGLKFMVYLQKENIIDESGMPKERFSAEFPKEGPSILRIQQVVRGDSAAYFCASSPFVPSGEDTQYFGPGTRLTVL.

This sequence joins TRBV10-2 and TRBJ2-2; D might be TRBD1 (6 bases). Germline V gene sequence: CDR1 WSHSY, CDR2 SAAADI. This CDR3 spans 16 amino acids. V dropped 4 bases and J dropped 4 bases, with 16 bases sitting between them. The chain's CDR3 is CASSGIQGTSTGELFF. For the CDR3, the DNA is TGCGCCAGCAGTGGGATACAGGGCACCTCCACCGGGGAGCTGTTTTTT.

The V call is TRBV11-2, the J call TRBJ2-1; 10 nucleotides match TRBD1. Germline trimming cut 1 base from V and 4 bases from J; bases unmatched to any gene: 1. CDR1 SGHAT and CDR2 FQNNGV come from the germline V gene. The CDR3 is made up of 15 amino acids. The CDR3 nucleotides read TGTGCCAGCAGCTTAGGGGACAGGGGATACAATGAGCAGTTCTTC. It encodes CASSLGDRGYNEQFF.

The rearrangement uses TRBV5-1 and TRBJ2-3; possible D gene TRBD2, 6 bases. Germline assignment: CDR1 SGHRS and CDR2 YFSETQ. V lost 1 base to trimming and J lost 1 base, with 13 bases between them. This CDR3 is built from 16 residues. DNA of the CDR3: TGCGCCAGCAGCTTGACCTCGACTAGAGGCACAGATACGCAGTATTTT. It is translated as CASSLTSTRGTDTQYF.

This chain connects TRBV2 to TRBJ1-5; possible D gene TRBD1, 5 bases. Germline V CDR1 and CDR2: SNHLY, FYNNEI. V lost 3 bases to trimming and J lost 6 bases, with 12 bases between them. The length of the CDR3 is 14 residues. Here the CDR3 reads CASSEEGFGQPQHF. The DNA of the CDR3 is TGTGCCAGCAGTGAGGAGGGGTTCGGTCAGCCCCAGCATTTT.